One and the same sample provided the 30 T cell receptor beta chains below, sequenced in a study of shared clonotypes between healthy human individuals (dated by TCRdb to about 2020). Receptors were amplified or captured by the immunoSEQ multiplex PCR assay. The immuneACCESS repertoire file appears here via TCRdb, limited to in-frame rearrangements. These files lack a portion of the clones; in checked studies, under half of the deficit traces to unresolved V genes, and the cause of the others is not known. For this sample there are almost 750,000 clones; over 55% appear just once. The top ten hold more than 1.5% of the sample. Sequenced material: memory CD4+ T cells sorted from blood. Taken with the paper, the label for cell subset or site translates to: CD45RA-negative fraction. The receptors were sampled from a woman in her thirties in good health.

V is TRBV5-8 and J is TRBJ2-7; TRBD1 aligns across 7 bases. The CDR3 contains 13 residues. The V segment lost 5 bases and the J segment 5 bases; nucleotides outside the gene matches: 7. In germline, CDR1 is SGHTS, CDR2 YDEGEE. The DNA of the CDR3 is TGTGCCAGCAGTTCCCGGGACAGACACGAGCAGTACTTC. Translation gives CASSSRDRHEQYF.

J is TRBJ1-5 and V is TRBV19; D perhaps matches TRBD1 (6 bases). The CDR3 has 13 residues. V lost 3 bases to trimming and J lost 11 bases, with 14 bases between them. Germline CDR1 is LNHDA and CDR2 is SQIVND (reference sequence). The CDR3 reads CASSMRGASSQHF. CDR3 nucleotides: TGTGCCAGTAGTATGAGGGGGGCATCGTCCCAGCATTTT.

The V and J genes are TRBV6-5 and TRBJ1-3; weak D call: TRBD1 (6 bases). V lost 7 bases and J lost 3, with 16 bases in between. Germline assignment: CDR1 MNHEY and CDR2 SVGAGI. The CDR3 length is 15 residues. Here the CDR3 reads CASTLDRQRGNTIYF. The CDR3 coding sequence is TGTGCCAGCACCCTCGACAGGCAGCGTGGAAACACCATATATTTT.

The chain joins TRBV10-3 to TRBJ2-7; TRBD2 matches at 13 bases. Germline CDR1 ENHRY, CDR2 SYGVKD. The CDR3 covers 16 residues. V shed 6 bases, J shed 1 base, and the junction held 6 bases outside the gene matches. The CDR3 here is CAISPMTSGRSYEQYF. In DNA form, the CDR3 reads TGTGCCATCAGCCCCATGACTAGCGGGAGGTCCTACGAGCAGTACTTC.

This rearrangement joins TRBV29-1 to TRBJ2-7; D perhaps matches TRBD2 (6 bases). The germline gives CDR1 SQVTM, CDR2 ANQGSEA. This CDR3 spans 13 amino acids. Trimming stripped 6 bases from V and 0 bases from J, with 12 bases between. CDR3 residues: CSVPGASSYEQYF. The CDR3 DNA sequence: TGCAGCGTACCGGGAGCGAGCTCCTACGAGCAGTACTTC.

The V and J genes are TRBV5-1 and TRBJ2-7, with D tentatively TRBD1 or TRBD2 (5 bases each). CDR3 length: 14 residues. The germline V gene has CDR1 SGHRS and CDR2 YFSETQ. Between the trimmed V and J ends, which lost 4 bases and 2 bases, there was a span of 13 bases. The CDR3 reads CASSDTVGAYEQYF. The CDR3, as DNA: TGCGCCAGCAGCGACACGGTGGGGGCCTACGAGCAGTACTTC.

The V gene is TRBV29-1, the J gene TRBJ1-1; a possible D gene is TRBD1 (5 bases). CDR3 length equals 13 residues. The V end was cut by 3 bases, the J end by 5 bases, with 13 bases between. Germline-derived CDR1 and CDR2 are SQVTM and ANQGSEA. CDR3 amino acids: CSVDLRAVTEAFF. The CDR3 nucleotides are TGCAGCGTTGACCTCAGGGCGGTGACTGAAGCTTTCTTT.

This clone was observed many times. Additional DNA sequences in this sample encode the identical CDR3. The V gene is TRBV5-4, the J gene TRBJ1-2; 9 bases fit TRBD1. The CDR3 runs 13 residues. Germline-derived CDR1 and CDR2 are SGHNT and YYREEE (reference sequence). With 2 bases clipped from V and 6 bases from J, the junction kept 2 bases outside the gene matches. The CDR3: CASSFDRGNGYTF. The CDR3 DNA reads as TGTGCCAGCAGCTTTGACAGGGGGAATGGCTACACCTTC.

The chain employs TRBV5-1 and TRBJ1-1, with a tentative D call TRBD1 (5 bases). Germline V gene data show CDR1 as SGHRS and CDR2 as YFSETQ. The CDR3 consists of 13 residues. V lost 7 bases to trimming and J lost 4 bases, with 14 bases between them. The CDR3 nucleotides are TGCGCCAGCGTGGACACGCAAGGCACTGAAGCTTTCTTT. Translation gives CASVDTQGTEAFF.

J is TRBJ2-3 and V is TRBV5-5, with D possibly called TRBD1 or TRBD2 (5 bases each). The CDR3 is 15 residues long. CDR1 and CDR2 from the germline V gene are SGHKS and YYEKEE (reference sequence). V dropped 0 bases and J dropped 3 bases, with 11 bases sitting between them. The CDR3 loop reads CASSLEAGRTDTQYF. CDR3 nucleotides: TGTGCCAGCAGCTTGGAGGCAGGGAGAACAGATACGCAGTATTTT.

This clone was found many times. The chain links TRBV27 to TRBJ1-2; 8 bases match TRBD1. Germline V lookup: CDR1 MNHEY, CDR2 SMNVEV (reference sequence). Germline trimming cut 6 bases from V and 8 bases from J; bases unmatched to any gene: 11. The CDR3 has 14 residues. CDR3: CASSRRPDRDGYTF. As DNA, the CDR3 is TGTGCCAGCAGCCGACGGCCGGACAGGGACGGCTACACCTTC.

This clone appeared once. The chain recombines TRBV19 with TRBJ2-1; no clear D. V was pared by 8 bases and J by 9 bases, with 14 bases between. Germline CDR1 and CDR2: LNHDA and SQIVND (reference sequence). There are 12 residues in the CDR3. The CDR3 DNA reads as TGTGCCAGTCCCGACCAACCGGTTGAGCAGTTCTTC. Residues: CASPDQPVEQFF.

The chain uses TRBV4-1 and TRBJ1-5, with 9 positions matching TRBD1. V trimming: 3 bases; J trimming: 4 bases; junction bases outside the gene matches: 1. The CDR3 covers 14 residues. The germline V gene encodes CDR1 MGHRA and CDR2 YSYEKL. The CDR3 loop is CASSQTGGNQPQHF. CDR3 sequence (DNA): TGCGCCAGCAGCCAGACAGGGGGAAATCAGCCCCAGCATTTT.

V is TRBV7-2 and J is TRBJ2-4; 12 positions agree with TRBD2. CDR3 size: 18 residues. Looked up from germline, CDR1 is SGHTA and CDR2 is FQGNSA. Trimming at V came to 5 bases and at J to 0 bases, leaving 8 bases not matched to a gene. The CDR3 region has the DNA TGTGCCAGCAGCACCCGACTAGCGGGAGACTTAGCCAAAAACATTCAGTACTTC. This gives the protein CASSTRLAGDLAKNIQYF.

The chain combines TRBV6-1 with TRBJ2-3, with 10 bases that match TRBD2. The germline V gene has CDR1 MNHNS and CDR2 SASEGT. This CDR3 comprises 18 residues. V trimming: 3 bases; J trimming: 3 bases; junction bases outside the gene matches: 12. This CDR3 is CASSDPLSSGRRTDTQYF. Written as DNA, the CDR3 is TGTGCCAGCAGTGATCCCCTGAGTAGCGGGAGGAGGACAGATACGCAGTATTTT.

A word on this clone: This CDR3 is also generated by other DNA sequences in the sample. CDR3 in DNA: TGCAGTGCGGCACAGGGGTACGAGCAGTACTTC. This encodes CSAAQGYEQYF. The chain is built from TRBV20-1 and TRBJ2-7, with TRBD1 matching over 7 bases. Germline V gives CDR1 DFQATT, CDR2 SNEGSKA (reference sequence). The CDR3 totals 11 residues. V was clipped by 6 bases and J by 4 bases; unmatched bases: 3.

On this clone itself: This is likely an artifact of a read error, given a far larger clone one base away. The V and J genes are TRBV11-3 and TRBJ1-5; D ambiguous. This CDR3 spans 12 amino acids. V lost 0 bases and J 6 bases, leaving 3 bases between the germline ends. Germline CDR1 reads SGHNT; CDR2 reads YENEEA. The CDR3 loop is CASSLEGQPQHF. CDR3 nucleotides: TGTGCCAGCAGCTTAGAAGGTCAGCCCCAGCATTTT.

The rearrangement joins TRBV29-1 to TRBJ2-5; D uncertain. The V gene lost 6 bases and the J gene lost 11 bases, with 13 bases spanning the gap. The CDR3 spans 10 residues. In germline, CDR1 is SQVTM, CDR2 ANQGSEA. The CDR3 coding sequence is TGCAGCGTCGCCGCCCATGAGCAGTACTTC. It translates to CSVAAHEQYF. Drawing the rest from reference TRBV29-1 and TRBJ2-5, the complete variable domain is SAVISQKPSRDICQRGTSLTIQCQVDSQVTMMFWYRQQPGQSLTLIATANQGSEATYESGFVIDKFPISRPNLTFSTLTVSNMSPEDSSIYLCSVAAHEQYFGPGTRLLVL.

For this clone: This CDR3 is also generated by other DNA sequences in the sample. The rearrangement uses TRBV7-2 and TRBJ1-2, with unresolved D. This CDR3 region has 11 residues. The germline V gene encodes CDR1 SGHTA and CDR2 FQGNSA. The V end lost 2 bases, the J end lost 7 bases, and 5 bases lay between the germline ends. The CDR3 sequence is CASSLLSGYTF. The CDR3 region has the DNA TGTGCCAGCAGCTTATTATCTGGCTACACCTTC.

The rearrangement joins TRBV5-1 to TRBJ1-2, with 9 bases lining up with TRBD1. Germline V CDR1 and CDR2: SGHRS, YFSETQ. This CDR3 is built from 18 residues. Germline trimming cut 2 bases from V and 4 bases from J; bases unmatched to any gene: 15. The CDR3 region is CASSLSWDRELSGYGYTF. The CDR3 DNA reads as TGCGCCAGCAGCTTAAGTTGGGACAGGGAGCTTTCTGGCTATGGCTACACCTTC.

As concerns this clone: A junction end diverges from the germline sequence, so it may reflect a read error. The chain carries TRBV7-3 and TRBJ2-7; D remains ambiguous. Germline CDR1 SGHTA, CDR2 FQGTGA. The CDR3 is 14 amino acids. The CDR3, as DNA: TGTGCCAGTAGCTTAGCTGTCACCGTCTACGAGCAGTACTTC. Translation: CASSLAVTVYEQYF.

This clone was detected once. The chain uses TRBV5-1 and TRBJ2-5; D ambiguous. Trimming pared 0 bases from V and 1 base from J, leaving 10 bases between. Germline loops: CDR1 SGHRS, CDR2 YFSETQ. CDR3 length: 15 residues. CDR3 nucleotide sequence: TGCGCCAGCAGCTTGGCTCGGCTGTTCCAAGAGACCCAGTACTTC. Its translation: CASSLARLFQETQYF.

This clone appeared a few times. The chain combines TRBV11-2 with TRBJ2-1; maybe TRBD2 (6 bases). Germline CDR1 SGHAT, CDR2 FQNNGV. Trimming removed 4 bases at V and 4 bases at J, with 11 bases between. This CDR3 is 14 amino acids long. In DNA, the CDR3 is TGTGCCAGCAGCTCCCGGGACTCTTACAATGAGCAGTTCTTC. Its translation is CASSSRDSYNEQFF.

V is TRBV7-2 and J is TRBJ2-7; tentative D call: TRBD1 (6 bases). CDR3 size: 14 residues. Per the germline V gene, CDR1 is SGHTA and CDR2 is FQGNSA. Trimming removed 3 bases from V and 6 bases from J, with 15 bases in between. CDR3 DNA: TGTGCCAGCAGCTTCCAGGGGACCTCTTCCGAGCAGTACTTC. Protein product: CASSFQGTSSEQYF.

For the CDR3, the DNA is TGTGCCAGCAGTTTTTCGTCTTCTGAAAAACTGTTTTTT. It yields the protein CASSFSSSEKLFF. The chain couples TRBV28 to TRBJ1-4; D not resolved. Germline assignment: CDR1 MDHEN and CDR2 SYDVKM. The CDR3 is made up of 13 amino acids. Trimming left V 3 bases short and J 7 bases short, with 9 bases between.

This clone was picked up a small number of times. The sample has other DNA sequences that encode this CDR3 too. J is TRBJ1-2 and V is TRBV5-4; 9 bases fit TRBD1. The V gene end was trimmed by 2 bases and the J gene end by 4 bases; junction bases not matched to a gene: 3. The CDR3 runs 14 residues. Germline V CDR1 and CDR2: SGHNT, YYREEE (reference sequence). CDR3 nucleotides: TGTGCCAGCAGCTTCGGGACAGGGATCTATGGCTACACCTTC. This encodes CASSFGTGIYGYTF.

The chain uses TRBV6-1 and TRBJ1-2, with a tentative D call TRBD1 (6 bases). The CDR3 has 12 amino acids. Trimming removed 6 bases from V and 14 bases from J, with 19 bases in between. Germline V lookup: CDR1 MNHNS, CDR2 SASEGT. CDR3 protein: CASREPHRALTF. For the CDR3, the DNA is TGTGCCAGCAGAGAACCCCACAGGGCCCTAACCTTC.

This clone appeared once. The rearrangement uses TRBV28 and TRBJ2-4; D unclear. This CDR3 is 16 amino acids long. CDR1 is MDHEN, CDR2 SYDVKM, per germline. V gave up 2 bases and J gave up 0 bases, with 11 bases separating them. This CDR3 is CASSLRQNIAKNIQYF. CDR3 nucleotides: TGTGCCAGCAGTTTACGGCAGAATATAGCCAAAAACATTCAGTACTTC. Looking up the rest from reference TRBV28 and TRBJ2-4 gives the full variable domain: DVKVTQSSRYLVKRTGEKVFLECVQDMDHENMFWYRQDPGLGLRLIYFSYDVKMKEKGDIPEGYSVSREKKERFSLILESASTNQTSMYLCASSLRQNIAKNIQYFGAGTRLSVL.

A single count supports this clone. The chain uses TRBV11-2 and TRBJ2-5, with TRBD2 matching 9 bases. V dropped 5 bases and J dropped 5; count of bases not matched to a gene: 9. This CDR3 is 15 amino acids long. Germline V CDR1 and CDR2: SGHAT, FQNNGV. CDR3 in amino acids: CASSRAGGTAETQYF. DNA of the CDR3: TGTGCCAGCAGCCGAGCGGGAGGAACTGCTGAGACCCAGTACTTC.

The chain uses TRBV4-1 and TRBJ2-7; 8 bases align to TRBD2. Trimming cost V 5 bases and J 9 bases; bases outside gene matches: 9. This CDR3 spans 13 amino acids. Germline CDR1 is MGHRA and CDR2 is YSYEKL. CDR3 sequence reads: CASSWGERERQYF. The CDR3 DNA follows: TGCGCCAGCAGCTGGGGGGAGCGGGAGAGGCAGTACTTC.